This T cell receptor beta chain comes out of a study of monozygotic twins with inflammatory bowel disease. Per the germline V gene, CDR1 is MNHEY and CDR2 is SVGAGI. The CDR3 sequence is 15 residues long. Following a re-call of the 5' RACE reads, TCRdb has one entry per CDR3 protein and lacks DNA. Found here are about 380,000 distinct CDR3 sequences; the top ten clones hold about 2.5%. The TCR sequence derives from a human donor with ulcerative colitis or Crohn's disease, or a healthy co-twin of an affected twin (not recorded which). The rearrangement links TRBV6-5 to TRBJ2-3; as DNA is missing, the TRBD2 call by TCRdb cannot be tested. The source material was blood. The CDR3 spells CASSYSGGDTDTQYF.